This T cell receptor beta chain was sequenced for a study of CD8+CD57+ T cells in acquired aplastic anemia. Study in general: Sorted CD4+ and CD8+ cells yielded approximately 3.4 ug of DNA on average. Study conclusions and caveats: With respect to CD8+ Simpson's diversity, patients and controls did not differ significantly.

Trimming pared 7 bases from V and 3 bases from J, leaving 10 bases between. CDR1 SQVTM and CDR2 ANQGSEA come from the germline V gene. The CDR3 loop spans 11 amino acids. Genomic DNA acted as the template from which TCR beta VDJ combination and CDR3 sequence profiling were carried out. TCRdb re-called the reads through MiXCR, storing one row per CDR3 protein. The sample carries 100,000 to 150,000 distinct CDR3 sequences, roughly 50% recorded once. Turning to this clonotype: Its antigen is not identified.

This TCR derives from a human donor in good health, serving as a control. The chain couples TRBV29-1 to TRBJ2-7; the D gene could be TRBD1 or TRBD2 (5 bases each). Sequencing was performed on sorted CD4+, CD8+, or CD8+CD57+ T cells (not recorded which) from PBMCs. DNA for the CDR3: TGCAGCGCTGGGACGGACTACGAGCAGTACTTC. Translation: CSAGTDYEQYF.